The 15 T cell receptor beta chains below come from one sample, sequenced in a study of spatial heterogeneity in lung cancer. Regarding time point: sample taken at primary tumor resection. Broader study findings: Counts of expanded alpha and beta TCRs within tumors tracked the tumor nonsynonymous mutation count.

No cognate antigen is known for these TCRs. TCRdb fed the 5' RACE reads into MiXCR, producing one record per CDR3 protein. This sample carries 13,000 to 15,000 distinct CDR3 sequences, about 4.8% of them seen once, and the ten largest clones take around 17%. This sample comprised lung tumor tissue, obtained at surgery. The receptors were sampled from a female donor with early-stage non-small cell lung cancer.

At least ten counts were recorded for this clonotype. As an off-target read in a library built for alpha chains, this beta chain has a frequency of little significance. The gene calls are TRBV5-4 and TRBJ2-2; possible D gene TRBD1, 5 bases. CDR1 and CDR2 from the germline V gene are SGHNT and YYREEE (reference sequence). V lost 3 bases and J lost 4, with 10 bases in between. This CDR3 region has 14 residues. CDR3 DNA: TGTGCCAGCAGCTATATACAGGCCACCGGGGAGCTGTTTTTT. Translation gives CASSYIQATGELFF.

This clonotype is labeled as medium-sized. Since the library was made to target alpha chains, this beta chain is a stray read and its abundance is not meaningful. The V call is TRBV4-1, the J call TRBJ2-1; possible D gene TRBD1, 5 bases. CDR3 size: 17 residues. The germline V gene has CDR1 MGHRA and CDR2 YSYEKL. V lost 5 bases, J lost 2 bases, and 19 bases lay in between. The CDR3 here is CASSLERTTPTYNEQFF. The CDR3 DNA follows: TGCGCCAGCAGCTTAGAGAGGACAACACCTACCTACAATGAGCAGTTCTTC.

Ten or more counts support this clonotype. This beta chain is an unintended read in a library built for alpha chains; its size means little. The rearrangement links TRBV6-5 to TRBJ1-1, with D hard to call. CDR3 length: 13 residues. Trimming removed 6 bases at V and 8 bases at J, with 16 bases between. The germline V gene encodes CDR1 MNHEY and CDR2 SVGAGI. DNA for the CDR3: TGTGCCAGCAGCCAGCGGGCAGATCGAGAAGCTTTCTTT. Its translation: CASSQRADREAFF.

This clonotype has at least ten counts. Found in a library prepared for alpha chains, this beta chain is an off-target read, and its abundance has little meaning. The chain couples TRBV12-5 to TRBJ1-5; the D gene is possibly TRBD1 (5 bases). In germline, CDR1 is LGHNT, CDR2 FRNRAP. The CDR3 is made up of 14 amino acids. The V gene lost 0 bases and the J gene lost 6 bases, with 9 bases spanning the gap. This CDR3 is CASGLVQGGQPQHF. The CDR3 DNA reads TGTGCTAGTGGTTTGGTTCAGGGAGGTCAGCCCCAGCATTTT.

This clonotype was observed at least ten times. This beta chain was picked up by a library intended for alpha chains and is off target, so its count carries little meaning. The CDR3 protein is CASSDSGANVLTF. The CDR3 DNA sequence: TGTGCCAGTAGTGACTCTGGGGCCAACGTCCTGACTTTC. The rearrangement uses TRBV28 and TRBJ2-6; D unresolved. V was cut by 9 bases and J by 0 bases, with 6 bases left in between. Germline V gene sequence: CDR1 MDHEN, CDR2 SYDVKM. The CDR3 loop spans 13 amino acids.

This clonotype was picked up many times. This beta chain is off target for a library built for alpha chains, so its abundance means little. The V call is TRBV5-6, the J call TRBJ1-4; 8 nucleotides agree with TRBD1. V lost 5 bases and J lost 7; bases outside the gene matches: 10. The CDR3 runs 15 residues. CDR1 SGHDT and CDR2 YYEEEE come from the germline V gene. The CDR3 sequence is CASRRSGTGPEKLFF. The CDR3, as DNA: TGTGCCAGCAGACGTTCCGGGACAGGTCCTGAAAAACTGTTTTTT.

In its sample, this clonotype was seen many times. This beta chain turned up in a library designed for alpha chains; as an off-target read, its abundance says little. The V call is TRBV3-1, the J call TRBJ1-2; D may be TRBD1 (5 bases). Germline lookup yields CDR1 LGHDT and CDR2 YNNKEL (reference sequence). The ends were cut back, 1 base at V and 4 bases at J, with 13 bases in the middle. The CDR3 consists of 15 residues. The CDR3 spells CASSQGGVTGYGYTF. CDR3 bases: TGTGCCAGCAGCCAAGGAGGGGTAACAGGCTATGGCTACACCTTC.

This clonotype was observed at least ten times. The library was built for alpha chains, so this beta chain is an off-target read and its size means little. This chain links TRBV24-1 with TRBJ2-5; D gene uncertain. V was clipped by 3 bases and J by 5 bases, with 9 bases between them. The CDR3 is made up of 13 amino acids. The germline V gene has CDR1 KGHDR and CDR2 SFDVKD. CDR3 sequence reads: CATSDHVLETQYF. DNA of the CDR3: TGTGCCACCAGTGATCACGTTCTGGAGACCCAGTACTTC.

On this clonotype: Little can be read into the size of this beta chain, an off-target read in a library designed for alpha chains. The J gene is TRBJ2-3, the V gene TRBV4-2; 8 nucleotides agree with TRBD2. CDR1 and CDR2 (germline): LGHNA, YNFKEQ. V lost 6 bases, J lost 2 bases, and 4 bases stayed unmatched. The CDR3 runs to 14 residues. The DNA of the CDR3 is TGTGCCAGCAGTAGCGGGGAGACCACAGATACGCAGTATTTT. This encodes CASSSGETTDTQYF.

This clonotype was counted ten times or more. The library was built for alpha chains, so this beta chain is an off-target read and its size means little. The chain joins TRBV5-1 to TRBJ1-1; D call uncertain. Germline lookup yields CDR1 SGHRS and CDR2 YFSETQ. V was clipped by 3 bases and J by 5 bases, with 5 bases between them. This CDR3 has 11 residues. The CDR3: CASSSRTEAFF. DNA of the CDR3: TGCGCCAGCAGCTCCAGGACTGAAGCTTTCTTT.

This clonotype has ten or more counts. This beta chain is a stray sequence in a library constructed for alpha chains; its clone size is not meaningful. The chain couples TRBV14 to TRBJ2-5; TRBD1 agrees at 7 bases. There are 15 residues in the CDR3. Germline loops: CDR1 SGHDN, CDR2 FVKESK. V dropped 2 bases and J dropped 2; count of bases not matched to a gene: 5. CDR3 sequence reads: CASSQSWDRQETQYF. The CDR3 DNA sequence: TGTGCCAGCAGCCAATCCTGGGACAGACAAGAGACCCAGTACTTC.

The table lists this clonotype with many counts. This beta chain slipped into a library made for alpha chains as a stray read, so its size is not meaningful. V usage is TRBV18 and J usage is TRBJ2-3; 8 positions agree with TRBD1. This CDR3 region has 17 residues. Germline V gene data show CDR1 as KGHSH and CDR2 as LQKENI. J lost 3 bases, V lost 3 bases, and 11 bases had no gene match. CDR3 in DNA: TGTGCCAGCTCACCCACAGTCCTGACAGGGGAGACAGATACGCAGTATTTT. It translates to CASSPTVLTGETDTQYF.

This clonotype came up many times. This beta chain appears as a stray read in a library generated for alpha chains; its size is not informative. The CDR3 coding sequence is TGCGCCAGCAGCTTTGGGGAGAGCTCCTACAATGAGCAGTTCTTC. Translation: CASSFGESSYNEQFF. The chain recombines TRBV5-1 with TRBJ2-1; D is possibly TRBD2 (5 bases). The germline V and J ends were trimmed by 2 bases and 0 bases, with 9 bases remaining between them. Germline loops: CDR1 SGHRS, CDR2 YFSETQ. This CDR3 region has 15 residues.

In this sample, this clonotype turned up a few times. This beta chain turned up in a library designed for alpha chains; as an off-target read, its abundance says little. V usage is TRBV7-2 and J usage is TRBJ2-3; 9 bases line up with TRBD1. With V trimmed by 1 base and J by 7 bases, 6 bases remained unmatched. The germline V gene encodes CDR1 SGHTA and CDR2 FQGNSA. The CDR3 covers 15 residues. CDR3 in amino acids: CASSLGTGALNTQYF. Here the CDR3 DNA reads TGTGCCAGCAGCTTAGGGACAGGGGCCCTTAATACGCAGTATTTT. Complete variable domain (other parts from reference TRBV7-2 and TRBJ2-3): GAGVSQSPSNKVTEKGKDVELRCDPISGHTALYWYRQSLGQGLEFLIYFQGNSAPDKSGLPSDRFSAERTGGSVSTLTIQRTQQEDSAVYLCASSLGTGALNTQYFGPGTRLTVL.

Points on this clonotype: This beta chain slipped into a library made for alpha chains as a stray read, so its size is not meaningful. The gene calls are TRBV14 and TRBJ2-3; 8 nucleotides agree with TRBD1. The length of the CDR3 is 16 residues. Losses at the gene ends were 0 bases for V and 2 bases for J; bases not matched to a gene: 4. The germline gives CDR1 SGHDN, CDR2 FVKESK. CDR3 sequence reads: CASSQEVRGPTDTQYF. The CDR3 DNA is TGTGCCAGCAGCCAAGAAGTCAGGGGGCCCACAGATACGCAGTATTTT.